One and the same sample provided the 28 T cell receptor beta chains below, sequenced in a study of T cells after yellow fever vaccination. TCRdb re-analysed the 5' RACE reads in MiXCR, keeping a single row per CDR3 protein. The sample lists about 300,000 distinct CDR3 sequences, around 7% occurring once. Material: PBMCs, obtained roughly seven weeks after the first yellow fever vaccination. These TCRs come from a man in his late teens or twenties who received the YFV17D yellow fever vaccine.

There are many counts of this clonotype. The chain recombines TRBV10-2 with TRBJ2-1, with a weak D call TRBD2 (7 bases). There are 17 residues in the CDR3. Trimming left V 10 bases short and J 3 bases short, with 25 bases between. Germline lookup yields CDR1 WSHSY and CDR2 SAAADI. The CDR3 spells CATFSGGGALFYNEQFF. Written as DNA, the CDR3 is TGCGCCACATTCAGCGGAGGGGGGGCTTTATTCTACAATGAGCAGTTCTTC.

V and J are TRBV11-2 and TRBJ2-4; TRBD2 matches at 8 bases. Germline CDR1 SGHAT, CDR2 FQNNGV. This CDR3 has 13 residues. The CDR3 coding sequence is TGTGCTACACAGGGAGAAGCGGGGGAGGTTCAGTACTTC. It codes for CATQGEAGEVQYF.

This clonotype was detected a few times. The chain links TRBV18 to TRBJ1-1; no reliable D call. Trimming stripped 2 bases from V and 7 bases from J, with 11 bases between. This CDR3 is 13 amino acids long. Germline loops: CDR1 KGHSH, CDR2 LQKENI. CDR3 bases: TGTGCCAGCTCACCAGATAATCTAAGTGAAGCTTTCTTT. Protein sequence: CASSPDNLSEAFF.

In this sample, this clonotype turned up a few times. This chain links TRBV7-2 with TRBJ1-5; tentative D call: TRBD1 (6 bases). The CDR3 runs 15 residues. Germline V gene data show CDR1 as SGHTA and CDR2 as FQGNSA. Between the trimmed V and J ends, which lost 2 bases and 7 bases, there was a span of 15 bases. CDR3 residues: CASSLWGGAEQPQHF. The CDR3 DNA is TGTGCCAGCAGCTTATGGGGGGGCGCCGAACAGCCCCAGCATTTT.

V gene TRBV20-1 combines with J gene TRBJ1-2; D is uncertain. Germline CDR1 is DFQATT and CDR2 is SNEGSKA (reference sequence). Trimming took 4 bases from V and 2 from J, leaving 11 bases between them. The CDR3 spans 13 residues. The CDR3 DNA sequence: TGCAGTGCTACCCTGGGAAGGAACTATGGCTACACCTTC. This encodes CSATLGRNYGYTF.

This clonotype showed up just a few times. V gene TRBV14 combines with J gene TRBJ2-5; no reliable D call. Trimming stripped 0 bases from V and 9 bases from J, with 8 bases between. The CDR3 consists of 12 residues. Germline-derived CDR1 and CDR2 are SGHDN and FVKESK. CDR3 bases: TGTGCCAGCAGCCAAGATGGTCCGGCCCAGTACTTC. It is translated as CASSQDGPAQYF.

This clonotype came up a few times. In DNA, the CDR3 is TGTGCCAGCGGCTGGGGGGTTGGGGCCAACGTCCTGACTTTC. This translates into CASGWGVGANVLTF. The V and J genes are TRBV6-1 and TRBJ2-6; TRBD2 is a possible D gene (6 bases). The CDR3 totals 14 residues. Between the trimmed V and J ends, which lost 8 bases and 3 bases, there was a span of 11 bases. Germline CDR1 is MNHNS and CDR2 is SASEGT.

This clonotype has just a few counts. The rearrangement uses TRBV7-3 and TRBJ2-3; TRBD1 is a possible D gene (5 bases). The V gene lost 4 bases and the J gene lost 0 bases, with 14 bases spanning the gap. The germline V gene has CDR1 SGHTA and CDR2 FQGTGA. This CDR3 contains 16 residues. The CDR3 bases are TGTGCCAGCAGCTACCAGGGCAGTACTAGCACAGATACGCAGTATTTT. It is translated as CASSYQGSTSTDTQYF.

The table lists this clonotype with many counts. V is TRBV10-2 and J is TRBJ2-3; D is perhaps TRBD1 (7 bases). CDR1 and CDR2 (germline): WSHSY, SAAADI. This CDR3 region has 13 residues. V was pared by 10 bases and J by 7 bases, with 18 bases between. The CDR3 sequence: CATFRRGANTQYF. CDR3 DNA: TGCGCCACCTTTCGCAGGGGGGCCAATACGCAGTATTTT.

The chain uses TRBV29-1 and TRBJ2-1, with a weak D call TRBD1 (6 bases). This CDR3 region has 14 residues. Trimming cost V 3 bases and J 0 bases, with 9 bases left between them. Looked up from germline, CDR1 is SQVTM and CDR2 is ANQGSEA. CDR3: CSVEDRSSYNEQFF. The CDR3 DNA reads TGCAGCGTTGAGGACAGAAGCTCCTACAATGAGCAGTTCTTC.

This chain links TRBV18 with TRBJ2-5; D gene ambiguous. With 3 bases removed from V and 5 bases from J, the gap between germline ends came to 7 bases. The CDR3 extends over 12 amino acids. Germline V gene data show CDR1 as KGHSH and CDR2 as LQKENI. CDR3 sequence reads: CASSPLMETQYF. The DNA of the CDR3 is TGTGCCAGCTCACCGTTAATGGAGACCCAGTACTTC.

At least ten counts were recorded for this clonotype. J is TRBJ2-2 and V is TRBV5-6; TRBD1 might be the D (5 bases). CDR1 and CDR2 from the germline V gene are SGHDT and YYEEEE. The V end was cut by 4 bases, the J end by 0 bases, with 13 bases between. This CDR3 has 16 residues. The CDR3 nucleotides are TGTGCCAGCAGCCTGACAGAGCCCGCGAACACCGGGGAGCTGTTTTTT. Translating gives CASSLTEPANTGELFF.

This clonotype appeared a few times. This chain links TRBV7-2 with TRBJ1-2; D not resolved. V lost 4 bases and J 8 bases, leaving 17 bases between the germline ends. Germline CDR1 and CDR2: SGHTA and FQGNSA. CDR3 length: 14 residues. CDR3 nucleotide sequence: TGTGCCAGCAGCTCCCCTATCTCTATACAAGGCTACACCTTC. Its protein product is CASSSPISIQGYTF.

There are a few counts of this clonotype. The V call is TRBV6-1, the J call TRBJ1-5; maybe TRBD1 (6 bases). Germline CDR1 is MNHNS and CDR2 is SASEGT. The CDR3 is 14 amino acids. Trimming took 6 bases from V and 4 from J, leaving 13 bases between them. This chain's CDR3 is CASRNGQGNQPQHF. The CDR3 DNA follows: TGTGCCAGCAGAAACGGGCAGGGGAATCAGCCCCAGCATTTT.

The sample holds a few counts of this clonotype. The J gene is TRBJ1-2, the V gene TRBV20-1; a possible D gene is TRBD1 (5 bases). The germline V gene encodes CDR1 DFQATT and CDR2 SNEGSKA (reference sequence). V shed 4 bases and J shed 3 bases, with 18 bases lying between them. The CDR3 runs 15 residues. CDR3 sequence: CSAKPPGRIYYGYTF. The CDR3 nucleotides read TGCAGTGCTAAGCCTCCGGGACGGATTTACTATGGCTACACCTTC.

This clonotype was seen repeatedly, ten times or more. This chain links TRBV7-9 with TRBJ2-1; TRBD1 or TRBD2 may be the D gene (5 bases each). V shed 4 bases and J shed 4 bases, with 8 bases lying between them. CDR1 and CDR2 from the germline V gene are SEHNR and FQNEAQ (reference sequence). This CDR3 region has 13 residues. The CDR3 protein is CASSWGSYNEQFF. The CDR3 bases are TGTGCCAGCAGCTGGGGGAGTTACAATGAGCAGTTCTTC.

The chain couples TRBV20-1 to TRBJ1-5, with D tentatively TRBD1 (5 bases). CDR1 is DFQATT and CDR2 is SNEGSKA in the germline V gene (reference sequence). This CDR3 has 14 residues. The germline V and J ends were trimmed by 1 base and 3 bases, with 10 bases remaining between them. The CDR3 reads CSARVQGLNQPQHF. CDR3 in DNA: TGCAGTGCTAGAGTGCAGGGACTCAATCAGCCCCAGCATTTT.

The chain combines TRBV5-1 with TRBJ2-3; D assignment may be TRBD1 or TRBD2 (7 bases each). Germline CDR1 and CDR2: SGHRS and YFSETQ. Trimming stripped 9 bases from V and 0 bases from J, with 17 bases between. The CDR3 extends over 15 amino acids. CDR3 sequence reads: CATREGASSTDTQYF. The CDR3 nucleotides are TGCGCCACCAGGGAGGGGGCGAGTAGCACAGATACGCAGTATTTT.

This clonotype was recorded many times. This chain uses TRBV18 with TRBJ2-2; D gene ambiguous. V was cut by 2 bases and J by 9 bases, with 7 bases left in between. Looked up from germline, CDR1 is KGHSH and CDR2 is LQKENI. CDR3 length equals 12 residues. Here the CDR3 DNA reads TGTGCCAGCTCACCAGGGATTCGGGAGCTGTTTTTT. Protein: CASSPGIRELFF.

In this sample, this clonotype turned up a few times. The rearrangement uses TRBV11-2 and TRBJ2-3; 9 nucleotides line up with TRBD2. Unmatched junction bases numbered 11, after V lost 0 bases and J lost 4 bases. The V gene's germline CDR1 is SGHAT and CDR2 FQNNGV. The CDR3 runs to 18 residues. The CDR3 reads CASSLDMWGGGVADTQYF. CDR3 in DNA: TGTGCCAGCAGCTTAGATATGTGGGGCGGGGGGGTTGCAGATACGCAGTATTTT.

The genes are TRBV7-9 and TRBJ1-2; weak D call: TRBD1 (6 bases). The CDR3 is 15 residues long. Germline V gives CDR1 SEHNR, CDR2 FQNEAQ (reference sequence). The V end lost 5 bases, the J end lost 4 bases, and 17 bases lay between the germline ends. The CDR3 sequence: CASSPQGPGGYGYTF. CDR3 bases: TGTGCCAGCAGCCCGCAGGGGCCTGGAGGCTATGGCTACACCTTC.

For the CDR3, the DNA is TGTGCCAGCCGCGTCGGGGGGGGAAGCTCCTACGAGCAGTACTTC. Translated, it gives CASRVGGGSSYEQYF. The chain couples TRBV3-1 to TRBJ2-7; 8 positions agree with TRBD2. The CDR3 spans 15 residues. Germline V gives CDR1 LGHDT, CDR2 YNNKEL (reference sequence). J was trimmed by 0 bases and V by 8 bases; bases with no gene match: 9.

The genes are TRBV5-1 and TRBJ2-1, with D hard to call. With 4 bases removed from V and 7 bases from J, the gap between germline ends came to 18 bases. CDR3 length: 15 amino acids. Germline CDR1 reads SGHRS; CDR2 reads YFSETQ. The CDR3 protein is CASSPILTRSNEQFF. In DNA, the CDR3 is TGCGCCAGCAGCCCCATACTGACCCGAAGTAATGAGCAGTTCTTC.

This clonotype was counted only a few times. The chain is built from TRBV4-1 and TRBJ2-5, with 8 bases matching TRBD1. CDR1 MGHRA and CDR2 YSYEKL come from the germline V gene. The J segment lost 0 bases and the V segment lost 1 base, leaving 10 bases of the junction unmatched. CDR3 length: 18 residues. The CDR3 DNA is TGCGCCAGCAGCCAAGGGGCAGGGGGCGCAAGTGACCAAGAGACCCAGTACTTC. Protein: CASSQGAGGASDQETQYF.

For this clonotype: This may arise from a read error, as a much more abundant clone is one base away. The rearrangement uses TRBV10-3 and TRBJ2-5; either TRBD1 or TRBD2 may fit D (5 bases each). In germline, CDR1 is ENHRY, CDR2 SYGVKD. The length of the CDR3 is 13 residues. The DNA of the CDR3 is TGTGCCATCAAGGGGACGGCCCAAGAGGCCCAGTACTTC. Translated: CAIKGTAQEAQYF.

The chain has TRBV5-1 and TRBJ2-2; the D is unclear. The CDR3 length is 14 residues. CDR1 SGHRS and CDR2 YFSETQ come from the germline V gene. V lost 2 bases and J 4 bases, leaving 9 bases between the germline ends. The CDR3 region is CASSFGWGTGELFF. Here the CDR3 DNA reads TGCGCCAGCAGCTTCGGCTGGGGCACCGGGGAGCTGTTTTTT.

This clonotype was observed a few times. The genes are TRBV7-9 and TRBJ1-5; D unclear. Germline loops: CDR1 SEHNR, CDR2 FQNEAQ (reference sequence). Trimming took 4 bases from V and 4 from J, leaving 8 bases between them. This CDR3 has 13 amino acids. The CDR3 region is CASSYISNQPQHF. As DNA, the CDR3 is TGTGCCAGCAGCTACATCTCGAATCAGCCCCAGCATTTT.

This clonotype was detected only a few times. CDR3 region: CSARAIRGQASNTEAFF. In nucleotides, the CDR3 is TGCAGTGCTAGAGCAATCCGGGGACAGGCGTCGAACACTGAAGCTTTCTTT. The V call is TRBV20-1, the J call TRBJ1-1; TRBD1 matches at 8 bases. V was pared by 1 base and J by 1 base, with 11 bases of the junction left unmatched. Germline V gene sequence: CDR1 DFQATT, CDR2 SNEGSKA (reference sequence). The CDR3 length is 17 residues.